This T cell receptor (beta chain) was retrieved from a study of cytomegalovirus exposure and HLA in healthy donors. V lost 6 bases, J lost 9 bases, and 4 bases stayed unmatched. This CDR3 is 11 amino acids long. Germline values: CDR1 DFQATT, CDR2 SNEGSKA (reference sequence). Primers: 60 Vbeta forward and 13 Jbeta reverse. The table came from immunoSEQ multiplex PCR; TCRdb's copy has only in-frame clones and leaves some out. This table lists about 77,000 clones. This chain joins TRBV20-1 and TRBJ2-1, with TRBD2 matching 8 bases. The origin of this receptor is a man between 50 and 59 years old in good health and CMV-seropositive. Sequenced sample: PBMCs. The chain's CDR3 is CSAGRVGEQFF. The CDR3, as DNA: TGCAGTGCCGGGAGGGTTGGTGAGCAGTTCTTC.